This T cell receptor (beta chain) is drawn from a study of blood T cells in healthy people across ages (dated by TCRdb to between 2014 and 2017). Some background on the complete study: In model experiments, template switching captured roughly one uniquely barcoded TCR beta cDNA molecule for every two T cells. To track age-related changes in TCR beta repertoire diversity, the study relied on deep sequencing normalized with unique cDNA molecular identifiers. Donors were grouped into four age groups: young (average 16 years), middle-aged (39), aged (roughly 62) and long-lived (about 82). The study analyzed two additional independent replicas of 1 million unique cDNA reads from the same blood draw for two donors, one aged 18 to 29 and one aged 80 or older.

This clonotype was found a few times. Its target antigen remains unknown. No much larger clonotype is one base removed from it; base qualities were not supplied. The paper's findings and limits, for the study overall: Compared with the aged group, more naive CD4+ T cells, fewer expanded clones and increased TCR diversity were shown by the long-lived group, suggesting age selection. The CMV infection status of donors was not known, potentially confounding age-related changes in expanded clonotypes. As age increased, observed TCR beta diversity per million T cells dropped in a roughly linear way, and a significant reduction was already evident by age 40. Because profiling used bulk unsorted PBMCs, naive and antigen-experienced compartments could not be compared conclusively. Observed TCR beta diversity correlated strongly with the percentage of naive T cells measured by flow cytometry. Estimates of total diversity based on one million sequenced T cells were considered lower bounds and underestimates.

Systemically healthy Caucasian individuals from Russia, some 36 in total and aged roughly 6 to 100 years, were included as donors. Each donor gave about 9.7 milliliters of peripheral blood, drawn into EDTA-treated Vacutainer tubes. Ficoll-Paque density-gradient centrifugation was used to isolate PBMCs, with at least 6.5 million per sample. Trizol reagent was used to extract total RNA from PBMCs, with at least 5.5 micrograms per sample. Naive CD45RAhigh/CD27high T cell percentages were measured by flow cytometry on a PBMC aliquot from every donor. Trimming costs V 2 bases and J 10 bases, and their ends lie 17 bases apart. The CDR3 covers 14 residues, taking in both the cysteine and the phenylalanine. CDR3 DNA is the only sequence kept; it has 42 bases, read in frame from the first base. Taken from the germline V gene, the CDR1 and CDR2 loops are MNHEY and SVGAGI. Library method: 5' RACE. For sequencing, an Illumina HiSeq 2500 was employed. The second PCR ran for roughly 7 to 11 cycles and used a J-beta primer mix along with a sample-barcoded 5' primer. A template-switch 5' adaptor carrying 12 random nucleotides introduced a unique molecular identifier onto each TCR beta cDNA molecule. At least 2.5 million CDR3-containing paired-end reads were obtained from each sample. The Mint cDNA synthesis kit, primed by a TRBC-specific oligonucleotide, was used to synthesize first-strand cDNA from all RNA. Following uracil-DNA glycosylase treatment, a first 18-cycle PCR with universal primers M1SS and BC2_uni_R was performed on all cDNA. From the authors' description of their analysis: For normalization, 1 million high-quality reads were randomly selected from each sample, with every read carrying a distinct molecular identifier. Reads with shared molecular identifiers were discarded instead of being binned into consensus sequences. MiTCR, with a Q25 quality threshold and the strictest error-elimination algorithm, was used for CDR3 identification, clonotype clustering and error correction. Lower-bound total TCR beta diversity was estimated with a nonparametric unseen species model using Euler transformation. TCRdb redid the processing of the public reads, applying fastp at Q25 and MiXCR, and retained in-frame beta chains. Rows are combined by CDR3 protein, so each entry shows the most common genes and DNA. None of the V and J calls come from the authors' own analysis; TCRdb made them. The sample includes 800,000 to 1,300,000 distinct CDR3 sequences, with 20% to 25% observed a single time. The biggest ten clones account for 0.65% to 0.75% of the sample.

The same specimen was also included in a second study, on T cells of mothers and their children. The second paper states: Donors were nine systemically healthy Caucasian individuals: three mothers and their six children. cDNA synthesis used all of the extracted RNA, with 1.5 ug of RNA in each 15 ul reaction. In the second PCR, sample barcodes and 2-4 random nucleotides were introduced via the M1S primer. Over 8.5 million TCR beta CDR3 reads were obtained for each mother, and 2.7 million or so reads were obtained for each child. TCR recombination output is similarly shaped by thymic selection in related and unrelated pairs, with a minor effect exerted by inherited differences. Related mother-child pairs always showed normalized repertoire overlap that was slightly higher than in unrelated mother-child pairs, though the difference was never significant. No persistent microchimeric T cell clones were detected, at a sensitivity of roughly 100 clones per million clonotypes. In the study, deep NGS was used to compare the TCR beta repertoires of mothers and children, and features distinguishing related mother-child pairs from unrelated individuals were sought. On average, the children were roughly 11 +/- 4 years old, while the mothers were 40 +/- 4 years old. After adapter ligation was performed with NEBNext reagents, the libraries were sequenced on an Illumina HiSeq 2000 with 100+100 nt paired-end reads. To avoid cross-contamination, the mother libraries and the child libraries were prepared a month apart and sequenced in separate runs. Each donor had between about 450,000 and 2,200,000 distinct TCR beta clonotypes identified. Naive TCR beta clonotypes were estimated from low-frequency clonotypes matched to each donor's FACS-determined naive share, without sorting.

The sequenced sample consisted of blood. The rearrangement combines TRBV6-5 with TRBJ1-1, with a tentative D gene TRBD1 over 6 matching bases. The sequence derives from a girl aged 2 to 9 in good health. The CDR3 loop reads CASSYGQTAPRAFF. The DNA sequence is given as TGTGCCAGCAGTTACGGACAGACCGCACCAAGAGCTTTCTTT.